A single sample is the source of the 11 T cell receptor beta chains below, sequenced in a study of shared clonotypes between healthy human individuals. Sequencing used immunoSEQ multiplex PCR; TCRdb keeps in-frame clones, though not all of them. The table lists approximately 97,000 clones, roughly 69% of them singletons. Sequenced sample: memory CD8+ T cells sorted from blood. As for subset: CD45RO+ cells pooled with CCR7-negative TemRA cells. The source is a man aged 30-40 years in good health.

This clone has just one count. This chain joins TRBV29-1 and TRBJ1-1; possible D gene TRBD1, 5 bases. The CDR3 contains 16 residues. The germline V gene has CDR1 SQVTM and CDR2 ANQGSEA. V dropped 1 base and J dropped 0 bases, with 15 bases sitting between them. This chain's CDR3 is CSVEAQGLSMNTEAFF. The DNA for the CDR3 is TGCAGCGTTGAAGCCCAGGGCTTGAGTATGAACACTGAAGCTTTCTTT.

This clone was recorded at least ten times. The genes are TRBV27 and TRBJ2-7; D unclear. CDR3 length equals 16 residues. Trimming stripped 5 bases from V and 0 bases from J, with 17 bases between. Germline V gene lookup returns CDR1 MNHEY and CDR2 SMNVEV (reference sequence). The CDR3 is CASSPDPPGLSYEQYF. Written as DNA, the CDR3 is TGTGCCAGCAGTCCGGACCCTCCTGGGCTCTCCTACGAGCAGTACTTC.

The gene calls are TRBV29-1 and TRBJ2-1, with 7 nucleotides matching TRBD1. The CDR3 length is 14 residues. Losses at the gene ends were 3 bases for V and 3 bases for J; bases not matched to a gene: 5. Germline V lookup: CDR1 SQVTM, CDR2 ANQGSEA. The CDR3 DNA follows: TGCAGCGTTGATCTGTGGGACAGCTACAATGAGCAGTTCTTC. Amino acids: CSVDLWDSYNEQFF.

The genes are TRBV4-2 and TRBJ1-5, with D possibly TRBD1 on 5 matching bases. The germline gives CDR1 LGHNA, CDR2 YNFKEQ. The CDR3 runs to 17 residues. Between the trimmed V and J ends, which lost 4 bases and 2 bases, there was a span of 18 bases. DNA of the CDR3: TGTGCCAGCAGCCCCCGAGTGGCCAGGGAAGGCAATCAGCCCCAGCATTTT. Translated: CASSPRVAREGNQPQHF.

This clone showed up just a few times. The chain uses TRBV11-2 and TRBJ1-1; no definite D call. There are 12 residues in the CDR3. Germline V CDR1 and CDR2: SGHAT, FQNNGV. V lost 4 bases to trimming and J lost 1 base, with 4 bases between them. The CDR3: CASSYENTEAFF. The CDR3 DNA is TGTGCCAGCAGCTATGAGAACACTGAAGCTTTCTTT.

The genes are TRBV4-3 and TRBJ2-7; a weak D match, TRBD2 (6 bases). Germline CDR1 LGHNA, CDR2 YSLEER. This CDR3 spans 15 amino acids. V was cut by 3 bases and J by 3 bases, with 15 bases left in between. The CDR3 DNA follows: TGCGCCAGCAGCCAGGTAGGACTATCCGGCTACGAGCAGTACTTC. Amino acids: CASSQVGLSGYEQYF.

V and J are TRBV28 and TRBJ2-7; D gene unclear. Germline V gene data show CDR1 as MDHEN and CDR2 as SYDVKM. V lost 6 bases and J 2 bases, leaving 20 bases between the germline ends. The CDR3 is made up of 16 amino acids. The CDR3 protein is CASSSPLGSNAYEQYF. Written as DNA, the CDR3 is TGTGCCAGCAGCTCCCCCCTGGGTAGCAACGCCTACGAGCAGTACTTC.

Comments on this clone: Other DNA sequences in this sample translate to the same CDR3. This rearrangement joins TRBV7-8 to TRBJ2-1; D ambiguous. Germline V gives CDR1 SGHVS, CDR2 FQNEAQ. The CDR3 runs 15 residues. Trimming removed 5 bases at V and 0 bases at J, with 11 bases between. The CDR3 DNA reads TGTGCCAGCAGCCCAGGACCGAGCTCCTACAATGAGCAGTTCTTC. Protein sequence: CASSPGPSSYNEQFF.

The V call is TRBV19, the J call TRBJ2-3, with D possibly matching TRBD1 (6 bases). CDR1 is LNHDA, CDR2 SQIVND, per germline (reference sequence). The CDR3 covers 15 residues. Trimming cost V 5 bases and J 2 bases, with 14 bases left between them. CDR3 sequence reads: CASSPGAGTTDTQYF. The CDR3 nucleotides are TGTGCCAGTAGTCCAGGGGCCGGGACCACAGATACGCAGTATTTT. Together with reference TRBV19 and TRBJ2-3, the CDR3 gives the full variable domain: DGGITQSPKYLFRKEGQNVTLSCEQNLNHDAMYWYRQDPGQGLRLIYYSQIVNDFQKGDIAEGYSVSREKKESFPLTVTSAQKNPTAFYLCASSPGAGTTDTQYFGPGTRLTVL.

The rearrangement uses TRBV18 and TRBJ2-3; TRBD1 might be the D (6 bases). V shed 4 bases and J shed 2 bases, with 13 bases lying between them. This CDR3 is built from 15 residues. The germline CDR1 and CDR2 sequences are KGHSH and LQKENI. The CDR3 nucleotides are TGTGCCAGCTCACGCCGGGACAAAATCACAGATACGCAGTATTTT. Its translation is CASSRRDKITDTQYF.

V usage is TRBV4-1 and J usage is TRBJ1-1, with D uncertain. Trimming took off 0 bases at V and 2 bases at J, with 16 bases between the two ends. This CDR3 has 17 residues. CDR1 and CDR2 (germline): MGHRA, YSYEKL. The CDR3: CASSQEPGRTGNTEAFF. The CDR3 DNA reads TGCGCCAGCAGCCAAGAACCCGGACGGACGGGAAACACTGAAGCTTTCTTT.